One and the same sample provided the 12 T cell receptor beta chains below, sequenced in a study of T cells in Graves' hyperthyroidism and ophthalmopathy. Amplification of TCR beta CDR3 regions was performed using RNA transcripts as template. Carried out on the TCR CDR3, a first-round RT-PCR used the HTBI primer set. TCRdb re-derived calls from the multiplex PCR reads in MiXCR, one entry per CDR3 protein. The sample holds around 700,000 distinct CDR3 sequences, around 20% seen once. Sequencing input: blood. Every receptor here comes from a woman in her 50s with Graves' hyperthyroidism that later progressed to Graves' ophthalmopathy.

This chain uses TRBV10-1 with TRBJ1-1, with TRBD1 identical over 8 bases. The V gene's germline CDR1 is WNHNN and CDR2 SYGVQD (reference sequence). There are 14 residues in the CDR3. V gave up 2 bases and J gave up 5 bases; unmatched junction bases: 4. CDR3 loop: CASSEGTGWTEAFF. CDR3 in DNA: TGCGCCAGCAGTGAGGGGACAGGTTGGACTGAAGCTTTCTTT.

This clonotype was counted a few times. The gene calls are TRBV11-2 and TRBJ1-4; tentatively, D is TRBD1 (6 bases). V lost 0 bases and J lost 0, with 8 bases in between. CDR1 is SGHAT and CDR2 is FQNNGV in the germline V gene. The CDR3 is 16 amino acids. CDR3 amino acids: CASSLEGQTTNEKLFF. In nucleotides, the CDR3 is TGTGCCAGCAGCTTAGAAGGACAGACAACTAATGAAAAACTGTTTTTT.

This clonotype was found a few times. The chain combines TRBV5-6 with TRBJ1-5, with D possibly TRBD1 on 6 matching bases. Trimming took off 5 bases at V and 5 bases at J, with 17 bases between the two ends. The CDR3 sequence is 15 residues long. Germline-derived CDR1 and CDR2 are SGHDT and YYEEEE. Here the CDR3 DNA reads TGTGCCAGCAGGATTTTGGGGGCAGAAGATCAGCCCCAGCATTTT. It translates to CASRILGAEDQPQHF.

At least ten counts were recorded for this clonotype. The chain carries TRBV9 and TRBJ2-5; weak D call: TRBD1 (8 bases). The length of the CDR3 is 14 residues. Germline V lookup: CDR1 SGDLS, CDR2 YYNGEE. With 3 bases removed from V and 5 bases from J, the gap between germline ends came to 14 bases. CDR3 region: CASSGTGRVETQYF. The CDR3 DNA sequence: TGTGCCAGCAGCGGGACAGGGAGGGTTGAGACCCAGTACTTC. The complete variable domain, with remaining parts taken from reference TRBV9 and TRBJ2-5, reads DSGVTQTPKHLITATGQRVTLRCSPRSGDLSVYWYQQSLDQGLQFLIQYYNGEERAKGNILERFSAQQFPDLHSELNLSSLELGDSALYFCASSGTGRVETQYFGPGTRLLVL.

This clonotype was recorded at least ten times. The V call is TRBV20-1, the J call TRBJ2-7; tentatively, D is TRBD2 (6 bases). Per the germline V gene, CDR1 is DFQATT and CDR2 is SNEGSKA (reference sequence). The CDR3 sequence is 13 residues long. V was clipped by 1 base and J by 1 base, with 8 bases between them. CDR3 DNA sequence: TGCAGTGCTAGAGCTAGCGCTTCCTACGAGCAGTACTTC. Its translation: CSARASASYEQYF.

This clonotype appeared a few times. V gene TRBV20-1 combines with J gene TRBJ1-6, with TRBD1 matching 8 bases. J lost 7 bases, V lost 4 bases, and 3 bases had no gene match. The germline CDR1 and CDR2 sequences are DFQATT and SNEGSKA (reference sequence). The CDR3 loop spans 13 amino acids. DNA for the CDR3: TGCAGTGCTAACGGACAGGGCAATTCACCCCTCCACTTT. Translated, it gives CSANGQGNSPLHF.

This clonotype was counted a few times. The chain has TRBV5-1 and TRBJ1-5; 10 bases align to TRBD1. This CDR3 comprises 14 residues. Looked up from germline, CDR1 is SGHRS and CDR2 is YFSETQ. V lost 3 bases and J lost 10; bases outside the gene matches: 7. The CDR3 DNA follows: TGCGCCAGCAGCTCGACCGGGACAGGGGAACCCCAGCATTTT. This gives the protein CASSSTGTGEPQHF.

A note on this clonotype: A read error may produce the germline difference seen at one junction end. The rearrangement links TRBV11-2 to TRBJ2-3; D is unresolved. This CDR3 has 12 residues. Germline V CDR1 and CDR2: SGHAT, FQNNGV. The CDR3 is CVSRSFADTQYF. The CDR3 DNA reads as TGTGTCAGCAGGTCCTTTGCAGATACGCAGTATTTT. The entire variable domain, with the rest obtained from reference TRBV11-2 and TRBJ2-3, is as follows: EAGVAQSPRYKIIEKRQSVAFWCNPISGHATLYWYQQILGQGPKLLIQFQNNGVVDDSQLPKDRFSAERLKGVDSTLKIQPAKLEDSAVYLCVSRSFADTQYFGPGTRLTVL.

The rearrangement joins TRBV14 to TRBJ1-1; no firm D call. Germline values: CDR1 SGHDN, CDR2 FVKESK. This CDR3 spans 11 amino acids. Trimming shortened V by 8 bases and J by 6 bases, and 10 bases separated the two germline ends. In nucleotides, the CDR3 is TGTGCCAGCGGATCCGGGGCTGAAGCTTTCTTT. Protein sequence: CASGSGAEAFF.

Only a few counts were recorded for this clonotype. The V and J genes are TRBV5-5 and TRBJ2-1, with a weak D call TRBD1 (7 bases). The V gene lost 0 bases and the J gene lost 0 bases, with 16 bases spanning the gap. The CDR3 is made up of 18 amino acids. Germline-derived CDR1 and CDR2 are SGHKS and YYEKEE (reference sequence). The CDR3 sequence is CASSLVGGGLSSYNEQFF. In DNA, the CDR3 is TGTGCCAGCAGCTTGGTAGGAGGGGGCCTGAGCTCCTACAATGAGCAGTTCTTC. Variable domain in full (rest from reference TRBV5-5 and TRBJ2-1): DAGVTQSPTHLIKTRGQQVTLRCSPISGHKSVSWYQQVLGQGPQFIFQYYEKEERGRGNFPDRFSARQFPNYSSELNVNALLLGDSALYLCASSLVGGGLSSYNEQFFGPGTRLTVL.

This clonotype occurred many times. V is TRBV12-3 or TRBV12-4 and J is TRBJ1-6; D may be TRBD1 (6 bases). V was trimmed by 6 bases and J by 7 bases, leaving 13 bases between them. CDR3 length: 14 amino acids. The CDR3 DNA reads TGTGCCAGCAGGACTCGGGGGGCGAATTCACCCCTCCACTTT. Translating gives CASRTRGANSPLHF.

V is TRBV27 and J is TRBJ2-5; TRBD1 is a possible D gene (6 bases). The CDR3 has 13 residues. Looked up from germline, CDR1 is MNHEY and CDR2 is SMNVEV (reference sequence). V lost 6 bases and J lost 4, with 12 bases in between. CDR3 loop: CASRRQAPETQYF. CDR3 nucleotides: TGTGCCAGCAGGCGACAGGCTCCAGAGACCCAGTACTTC.